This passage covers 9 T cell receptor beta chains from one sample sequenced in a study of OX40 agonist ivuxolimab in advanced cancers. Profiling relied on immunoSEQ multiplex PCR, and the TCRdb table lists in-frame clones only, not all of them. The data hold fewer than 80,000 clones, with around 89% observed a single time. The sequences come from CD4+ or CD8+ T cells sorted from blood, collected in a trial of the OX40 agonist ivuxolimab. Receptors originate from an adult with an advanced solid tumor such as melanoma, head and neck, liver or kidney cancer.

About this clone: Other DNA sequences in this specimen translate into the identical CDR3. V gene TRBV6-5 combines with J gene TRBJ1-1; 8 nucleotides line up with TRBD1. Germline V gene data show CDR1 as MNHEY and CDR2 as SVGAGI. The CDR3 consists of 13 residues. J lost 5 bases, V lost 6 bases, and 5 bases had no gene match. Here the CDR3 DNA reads TGTGCCAGCAGCCGGACAGGGACAACTGAAGCTTTCTTT. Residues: CASSRTGTTEAFF.

The DNA for the CDR3 is TGTGCCAGCAGCCGGACGGACTATGGCTACACCTTC. Amino acids: CASSRTDYGYTF. The chain joins TRBV7-9 to TRBJ1-2; D gene uncertain. The CDR3 runs to 12 residues. V lost 5 bases, J lost 3 bases, and 7 bases lay in between. In germline, CDR1 is SEHNR, CDR2 FQNEAQ (reference sequence).

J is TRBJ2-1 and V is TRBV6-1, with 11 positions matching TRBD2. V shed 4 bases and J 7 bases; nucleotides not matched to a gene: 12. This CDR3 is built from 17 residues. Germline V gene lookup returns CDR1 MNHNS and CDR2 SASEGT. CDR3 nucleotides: TGTGCCAGCAGTGTAAGATATAGCGGGGGGGCGGATAATGAGCAGTTCTTC. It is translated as CASSVRYSGGADNEQFF.

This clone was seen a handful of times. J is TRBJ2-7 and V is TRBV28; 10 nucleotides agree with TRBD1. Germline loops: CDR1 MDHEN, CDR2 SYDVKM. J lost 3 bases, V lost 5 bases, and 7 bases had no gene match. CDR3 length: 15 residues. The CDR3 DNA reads TGTGCCAGCAGTCGTTGGACAGGGGGTGGCTACGAGCAGTACTTC. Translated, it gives CASSRWTGGGYEQYF.

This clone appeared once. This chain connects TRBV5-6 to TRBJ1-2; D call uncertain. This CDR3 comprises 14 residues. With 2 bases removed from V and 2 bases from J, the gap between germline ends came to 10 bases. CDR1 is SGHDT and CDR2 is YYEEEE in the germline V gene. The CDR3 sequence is CASSLGRLNYGYTF. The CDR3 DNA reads TGTGCCAGCAGCTTAGGGAGACTGAACTATGGCTACACCTTC.

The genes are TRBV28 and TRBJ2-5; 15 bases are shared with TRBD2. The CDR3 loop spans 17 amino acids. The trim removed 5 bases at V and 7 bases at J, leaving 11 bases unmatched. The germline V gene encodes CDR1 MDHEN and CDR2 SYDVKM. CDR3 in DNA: TGTGCCAGCAGTCTTCAAGGACTAGCGGGGGGGCGGGGGACCCAGTACTTC. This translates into CASSLQGLAGGRGTQYF.

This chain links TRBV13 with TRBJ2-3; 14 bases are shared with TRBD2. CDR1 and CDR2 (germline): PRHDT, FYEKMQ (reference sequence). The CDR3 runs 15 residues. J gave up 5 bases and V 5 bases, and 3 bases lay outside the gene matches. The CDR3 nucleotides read TGTGCCAGCAGCCGCGGACTAGCGGGGGGAGATACGCAGTATTTT. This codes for CASSRGLAGGDTQYF.

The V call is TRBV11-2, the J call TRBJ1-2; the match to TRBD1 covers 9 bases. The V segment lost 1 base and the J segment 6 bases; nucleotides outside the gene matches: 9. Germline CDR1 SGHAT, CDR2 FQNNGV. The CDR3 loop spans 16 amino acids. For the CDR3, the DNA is TGTGCCAGCAGCTTAGTCCTCTGGACAGGGGATGATGGCTACACCTTC. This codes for CASSLVLWTGDDGYTF. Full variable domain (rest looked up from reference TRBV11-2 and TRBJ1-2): EAGVAQSPRYKIIEKRQSVAFWCNPISGHATLYWYQQILGQGPKLLIQFQNNGVVDDSQLPKDRFSAERLKGVDSTLKIQPAKLEDSAVYLCASSLVLWTGDDGYTFGSGTRLTVV.

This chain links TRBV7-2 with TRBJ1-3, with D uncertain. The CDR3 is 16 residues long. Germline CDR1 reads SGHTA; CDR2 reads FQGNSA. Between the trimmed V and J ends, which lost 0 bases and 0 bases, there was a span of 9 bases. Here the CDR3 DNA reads TGTGCCAGCAGCTTAGCGGAGATAAGCTCTGGAAACACCATATATTTT. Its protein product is CASSLAEISSGNTIYF.